The clone carrying this TCR beta chain was observed a handful of times. This entry comes from a study of blood T cell repertoires in COVID-19. In the study overall: Acute and convalescent COVID-19 samples came from the United States, Italy and Spain. T cells, B-cell-depleted T cells, or PBMCs provided the cDNA or gDNA that served as material.

Authors' data handling: Amplified reference gene primers provided the basis for estimating nucleated cell counts. TCRdb's copy holds only in-frame clones and misses some; the assay was immunoSEQ multiplex PCR. Clone size and V and J calls were adopted from that table, with D and trimming inferred from the DNA. The table has about 200,000 clones, 80% to 90% seen once; the top ten hold about a fifth. This CDR3 has 15 amino acids. Germline CDR1 is SNHLY and CDR2 is FYNNEI. V trimming: 7 bases; J trimming: 0 bases; junction bases outside the gene matches: 5. The chain couples TRBV2 to TRBJ1-5, with 8 positions matching TRBD1. Sequencing was done on a sample of peripheral blood. This clonotype originated in a human donor in a cohort sampled during active COVID-19. CDR3 bases: TGTGCCAGCAAATGGGACAGGAATAGCAATCAGCCCCAGCATTTT. It translates to CASKWDRNSNQPQHF. The full variable domain, its missing parts supplied by reference TRBV2 and TRBJ1-5, is EPEVTQTPSHQVTQMGQEVILRCVPISNHLYFYWYRQILGQKVEFLVSFYNNEISEKSEIFDDQFSVERPDGSNFTLKIRSTKLEDSAMYFCASKWDRNSNQPQHFGDGTRLSIL.